This T cell receptor beta chain was captured in a study of blood T cell repertoires in COVID-19. In the study overall: The United States, Italy and Spain supplied acute and convalescent COVID-19 samples. The analysed material was cDNA or gDNA that came from T cells, B-cell-depleted T cells, or PBMCs.

Per the original methods: Estimated nucleated cell counts came from reference gene primer amplification. The protocol was immunoSEQ multiplex PCR, while the TCRdb copy is restricted to in-frame clones and leaves out a portion. The V and J calls and clone size are taken from that table; D and trimming were inferred from the DNA. In the table there are around 170,000 clones, roughly 80% of which are singletons. The clonotype comes from a man between 18 and 29 years old with active or convalescent COVID-19. Sample: peripheral blood.

CDR3 loop: CASSPRGSLNNEQFF. The CDR3 DNA follows: TGTGCCAGCAGTCCAAGGGGTAGTCTAAACAATGAGCAGTTCTTC. V gene TRBV27 combines with J gene TRBJ2-1; possible D gene TRBD1, 5 bases. The CDR3 has 15 amino acids. V was clipped by 5 bases and J by 5 bases, with 16 bases between them. The germline V gene encodes CDR1 MNHEY and CDR2 SMNVEV (reference sequence).